The 26 T cell receptor beta chains in this list originate from one sample, sequenced in a study of T cell changes during pregnancy in multiple sclerosis. Clones were read by immunoSEQ multiplex PCR, and TCRdb kept only the in-frame ones, dropping some. The table includes some 120,000 clones, about 96% detected once. Sequenced here: peripheral blood, sampled after pregnancy. The receptors shown here come from a female donor with multiple sclerosis, enrolled in a pregnancy study.

The chain uses TRBV29-1 and TRBJ2-7, with TRBD1 identical over 10 bases. The CDR3 covers 13 residues. Per the germline V gene, CDR1 is SQVTM and CDR2 is ANQGSEA. V shed 6 bases, J shed 4 bases, and the junction held 6 bases outside the gene matches. CDR3 nucleotides: TGCAGCGTGTGGGGACAGGGGAATTACGAGCAGTACTTC. Encoded protein: CSVWGQGNYEQYF.

This chain connects TRBV18 to TRBJ2-6; 7 positions agree with TRBD1. Germline V CDR1 and CDR2: KGHSH, LQKENI. The CDR3 is 19 amino acids. Trimming cost V 1 base and J 0 bases; bases outside gene matches: 9. CDR3 loop: CASSPLRDSPFSGANVLTF. The CDR3 DNA sequence: TGTGCCAGCTCACCACTCCGGGACAGCCCATTCTCTGGGGCCAACGTCCTGACTTTC.

The rearrangement links TRBV27 to TRBJ2-1; weak D call: TRBD2 (5 bases). Trimming removed 5 bases at V and 7 bases at J, with 15 bases between. The CDR3 extends over 14 amino acids. The germline CDR1 and CDR2 sequences are MNHEY and SMNVEV (reference sequence). CDR3 sequence: CASSRGLGGNEQFF. CDR3 coding DNA: TGTGCCAGCAGTCGAGGGTTAGGCGGGAATGAGCAGTTCTTC.

The chain links TRBV7-3 to TRBJ1-5; D possibly corresponds to TRBD1 (5 bases). Germline lookup yields CDR1 SGHTA and CDR2 FQGTGA. This CDR3 is 14 amino acids long. Trimming stripped 7 bases from V and 2 bases from J, with 12 bases between. The CDR3 sequence is CASTQGPGNQPQHF. CDR3 nucleotides: TGTGCCAGCACCCAGGGTCCTGGCAATCAGCCCCAGCATTTT.

J is TRBJ2-1 and V is TRBV28; D might be TRBD2 (5 bases). Between the trimmed V and J ends, which lost 6 bases and 4 bases, there was a span of 13 bases. The germline gives CDR1 MDHEN, CDR2 SYDVKM. The CDR3 runs 14 residues. The CDR3 region has the DNA TGTGCCAGCAGAGCCTTCGGCGGGTACAATGAGCAGTTCTTC. It codes for CASRAFGGYNEQFF. The whole variable domain, remainder taken from reference TRBV28 and TRBJ2-1, is DVKVTQSSRYLVKRTGEKVFLECVQDMDHENMFWYRQDPGLGLRLIYFSYDVKMKEKGDIPEGYSVSREKKERFSLILESASTNQTSMYLCASRAFGGYNEQFFGPGTRLTVL.

The CDR3 DNA reads as TGCAGCGTTGACTCGATCTTCGGACAGGGGGTCTACAATGAGCAGTTCTTC. This gives the protein CSVDSIFGQGVYNEQFF. The rearrangement uses TRBV29-1 and TRBJ2-1, with 10 nucleotides matching TRBD1. CDR3 length: 17 amino acids. With 3 bases clipped from V and 3 bases from J, the junction kept 11 bases outside the gene matches. Germline-derived CDR1 and CDR2 are SQVTM and ANQGSEA.

The sample holds one count of this clone. The chain recombines TRBV28 with TRBJ1-2, with a tentative D call TRBD1 (6 bases). Germline CDR1 MDHEN, CDR2 SYDVKM. The CDR3 runs to 15 residues. The ends were cut back, 4 bases at V and 2 bases at J, with 14 bases in the middle. CDR3 loop: CASSYQGRGNYGYTF. In nucleotides, the CDR3 is TGTGCCAGCAGTTATCAGGGGAGAGGCAACTATGGCTACACCTTC.

Concerning this clone itself: The sample contains more than one DNA sequence encoding this CDR3. This chain uses TRBV28 with TRBJ1-1; no clear D. The CDR3 loop spans 13 amino acids. Germline CDR1 is MDHEN and CDR2 is SYDVKM. Between the trimmed V and J ends, which lost 2 bases and 1 base, there was a span of 5 bases. CDR3 sequence (DNA): TGTGCCAGCAGTTTACCAGGGAACACTGAAGCTTTCTTT. This sequence encodes CASSLPGNTEAFF.

V is TRBV5-1 and J is TRBJ2-5; the D gene is possibly TRBD1 (5 bases). This CDR3 has 15 residues. Trimming cost V 0 bases and J 4 bases, with 13 bases left between them. The germline CDR1 and CDR2 sequences are SGHRS and YFSETQ. The CDR3 nucleotides read TGCGCCAGCAGCTTGGCCCCAGGGATGGGAGAGACCCAGTACTTC. Translation: CASSLAPGMGETQYF.

The rearrangement links TRBV29-1 to TRBJ2-3; no clear D gene. Germline-derived CDR1 and CDR2 are SQVTM and ANQGSEA. This CDR3 is built from 13 residues. V was clipped by 4 bases and J by 2 bases, with 10 bases between them. The DNA for the CDR3 is TGCAGCGTTGTGTACAGATACACAGATACGCAGTATTTT. This encodes CSVVYRYTDTQYF.

This chain's CDR3 is CASSEDRPGTEAFF. The DNA of the CDR3 is TGTGCCAGCAGTGAAGACCGCCCAGGCACTGAAGCTTTCTTT. The chain joins TRBV6-1 to TRBJ1-1; D is unclear. The V gene's germline CDR1 is MNHNS and CDR2 SASEGT. V was clipped by 1 base and J by 4 bases, with 10 bases between them. This CDR3 contains 14 residues.

The count of this clone is one. The V gene is TRBV18, the J gene TRBJ1-1, with D possibly TRBD1 on 5 matching bases. V lost 3 bases to trimming and J lost 1 base, with 12 bases between them. The CDR3 runs to 15 residues. Looked up from germline, CDR1 is KGHSH and CDR2 is LQKENI. The chain's CDR3 is CASSPGLGGNTEAFF. In DNA form, the CDR3 reads TGTGCCAGCTCACCGGGACTCGGGGGGAACACTGAAGCTTTCTTT.

The rearrangement uses TRBV28 and TRBJ2-3; TRBD2 aligns across 8 bases. Losses at the gene ends were 5 bases for V and 3 bases for J; bases not matched to a gene: 7. The CDR3 contains 15 residues. Germline CDR1 MDHEN, CDR2 SYDVKM. CDR3 DNA sequence: TGTGCCAGCAGTCGATCTAGCGGGCGTACAGATACGCAGTATTTT. This encodes CASSRSSGRTDTQYF.

This rearrangement joins TRBV6-6 to TRBJ2-7; tentative D call: TRBD2 (5 bases). V was shortened by 5 bases and J by 5 bases, with 16 bases between the two germline ends. CDR3 length: 14 residues. Germline CDR1 reads MNHNY; CDR2 reads SVGAGI (reference sequence). The CDR3 loop is CASSTGASSNEQYF. Written as DNA, the CDR3 is TGTGCCAGCAGTACCGGCGCTAGCTCAAACGAGCAGTACTTC.

This rearrangement joins TRBV25-1 to TRBJ2-5; 8 positions match TRBD2. CDR3 size: 17 residues. V shed 0 bases and J 3 bases; nucleotides not matched to a gene: 9. Germline V lookup: CDR1 MGHDK, CDR2 SYGVNS. The CDR3 coding sequence is TGTGCCAGCAGTGAATACTCATGGGTCGGGAGGGAAGAGACCCAGTACTTC. Its protein is CASSEYSWVGREETQYF.

The gene calls are TRBV5-5 and TRBJ1-4; tentatively, D is TRBD1 (5 bases). Looked up from germline, CDR1 is SGHKS and CDR2 is YYEKEE (reference sequence). The CDR3 loop spans 13 amino acids. Trimming removed 4 bases at V and 4 bases at J, with 8 bases between. The DNA of the CDR3 is TGTGCCAGCAGCGTGACAGTTAATGAAAAACTGTTTTTT. It is translated as CASSVTVNEKLFF.

V gene TRBV4-2 combines with J gene TRBJ1-2, with D tentatively TRBD1 (6 bases). Germline CDR1 is LGHNA and CDR2 is YNFKEQ. CDR3 length: 13 residues. The ends were cut back, 2 bases at V and 3 bases at J, with 7 bases in the middle. CDR3 region: CASSQRTDYGYTF. CDR3 in DNA: TGTGCCAGCAGCCAACGGACAGACTATGGCTACACCTTC.

This chain links TRBV6-4 with TRBJ2-3; D gene uncertain. V gave up 4 bases and J gave up 0 bases, with 8 bases separating them. The germline gives CDR1 MRHNA, CDR2 SNTAGT. The CDR3 runs to 14 residues. The CDR3 spells CASSVGSSTDTQYF. The CDR3, as DNA: TGTGCCAGCAGTGTTGGCAGTAGCACAGATACGCAGTATTTT.

The J gene is TRBJ2-1, the V gene TRBV7-3, with a possible D match to TRBD2 (6 bases). Germline V gene lookup returns CDR1 SGHTA and CDR2 FQGTGA. The CDR3 is 15 amino acids. Trimming took off 2 bases at V and 2 bases at J, with 10 bases between the two ends. CDR3: CASSLYGRPYNEQFF. The CDR3 DNA reads TGTGCCAGCAGCTTATACGGGAGACCCTACAATGAGCAGTTCTTC.

V gene TRBV25-1 combines with J gene TRBJ2-2; 7 bases are shared with TRBD1. This CDR3 region has 12 residues. V was clipped by 10 bases and J by 8 bases; unmatched bases: 7. Germline CDR1 is MGHDK and CDR2 is SYGVNS. For the CDR3, the DNA is TGTGCCACCTTCGACAGGGCTGGGGAGCTGTTTTTT. Translating gives CATFDRAGELFF.

This clone was seen only once. The rearrangement links TRBV11-3 to TRBJ2-7; 10 bases map to TRBD2. CDR1 is SGHNT, CDR2 YENEEA, per germline. The J segment lost 4 bases and the V segment lost 0 bases, leaving 6 bases of the junction unmatched. The CDR3 extends over 16 amino acids. The CDR3 nucleotides are TGTGCCAGCAGCTTAGATAGGGGACTAGCGTTTTACGAGCAGTACTTC. Translating it yields CASSLDRGLAFYEQYF. The full variable domain, with the rest looked up from reference TRBV11-3 and TRBJ2-7, is EAGVVQSPRYKIIEKKQPVAFWCNPISGHNTLYWYLQNLGQGPELLIRYENEEAVDDSQLPKDRFSAERLKGVDSTLKIQPAELGDSAVYLCASSLDRGLAFYEQYFGPGTRLTVT.

J is TRBJ2-7 and V is TRBV4-1, with 11 bases lining up with TRBD2. V shed 3 bases and J 4 bases; nucleotides not matched to a gene: 8. Looked up from germline, CDR1 is MGHRA and CDR2 is YSYEKL. The CDR3 spans 16 residues. In DNA form, the CDR3 reads TGCGCCAGCAGCCAGGTTAGCGGGAGGGCCGGGTACGAGCAGTACTTC. It yields the protein CASSQVSGRAGYEQYF.

V and J are TRBV30 and TRBJ1-5; TRBD1 matches 7 bases. The CDR3 is 13 amino acids. Germline CDR1 and CDR2: GTSNPN and SVGIG (reference sequence). V shed 3 bases and J 1 base; nucleotides not matched to a gene: 0. CDR3 sequence reads: CAWRQGSNQPQHF. DNA for the CDR3: TGTGCCTGGAGACAGGGGAGCAATCAGCCCCAGCATTTT.

The rearrangement joins TRBV5-1 to TRBJ1-2; 7 bases map to TRBD1. From germline, CDR1 is SGHRS and CDR2 YFSETQ. This CDR3 comprises 15 residues. J lost 4 bases, V lost 2 bases, and 8 bases had no gene match. The CDR3 region has the DNA TGCGCCAGCAGCTTAGGACAGGATCGTCTCTATGGCTACACCTTC. Residues: CASSLGQDRLYGYTF.

On this clone: A much larger clone sits a single nucleotide away, making a read error possible. The V call is TRBV7-8, the J call TRBJ2-7; unclear D gene. Trimming shortened V by 3 bases and J by 0 bases, and 9 bases separated the two germline ends. Germline V gene lookup returns CDR1 SGHVS and CDR2 FQNEAQ. The CDR3 is made up of 14 amino acids. The CDR3 sequence: CASSFGGSSYEQYF. CDR3 DNA sequence: TGTGCCAGCAGCTTTGGCGGCAGCTCCTACGAGCAGTACTTC.

The chain is built from TRBV28 and TRBJ1-5; tentatively, D is TRBD1 (6 bases). This CDR3 has 15 amino acids. Trimming shortened V by 7 bases and J by 3 bases, and 16 bases separated the two germline ends. Germline-derived CDR1 and CDR2 are MDHEN and SYDVKM. The CDR3 loop reads CASKHGRTDNQPQHF. The CDR3 DNA reads TGTGCCAGCAAACACGGCCGGACAGACAATCAGCCCCAGCATTTT.